This T cell receptor beta chain was sequenced in a study of T-cell reconstitution after alpha-beta-depleted transplantation in children. The length of the CDR3 is 15 residues. The junction had 10 bases not matched to a gene; V was cut back by 7 bases and J by 7 bases. Germline CDR1 and CDR2: KGHDR and SFDVKD. Construction of the TCRbeta library involved unique molecular identifiers. TCRdb redid the calling of the PCR reads with MiXCR, one entry per CDR3 protein. The sample shows approximately 430,000 distinct CDR3 sequences, 15% to 20% of them seen only once. This clonotype turned up a few times. The starting material was PBMCs, mostly from graft donor cells, obtained 360 days after TCRalphabeta/CD19-depleted stem cell transplant. The chain employs TRBV24-1 and TRBJ2-1; 9 nucleotides agree with TRBD2. This TCR was recovered from a boy under two years old who had a stem cell transplant for Wiskott-Aldrich syndrome, so the T cells may come from the graft donor. The CDR3 nucleotides read TGTGCCACCAGCCTAGCGGGAAAGGGTGTGAATGAGCAGTTCTTC. Translated, it gives CATSLAGKGVNEQFF.